This T cell receptor beta chain originates from a study of shared clonotypes between healthy human individuals. Background on the study: Sampling drew on donors who were a couple of women and a few men aged 18 to 49.

Profiled with immunoSEQ multiplex PCR; TCRdb holds only in-frame clones, not every one. In the table there are over a million clones, around 74% of which are singletons. V lost 2 bases and J 6 bases, leaving 17 bases between the germline ends. CDR1 is MGHDK, CDR2 SYGVNS, per germline. The length of the CDR3 is 15 residues. What was sequenced was memory CD4+ T cells sorted from blood. The subset was: CD45RA-negative fraction. This clonotype was obtained from a man younger than 35 in good health. The chain uses TRBV25-1 and TRBJ2-7; D is unclear. CDR3 in amino acids: CASSELGLGMREQYF. The CDR3 DNA reads TGTGCCAGCAGTGAACTCGGGTTGGGAATGCGCGAGCAGTACTTC.